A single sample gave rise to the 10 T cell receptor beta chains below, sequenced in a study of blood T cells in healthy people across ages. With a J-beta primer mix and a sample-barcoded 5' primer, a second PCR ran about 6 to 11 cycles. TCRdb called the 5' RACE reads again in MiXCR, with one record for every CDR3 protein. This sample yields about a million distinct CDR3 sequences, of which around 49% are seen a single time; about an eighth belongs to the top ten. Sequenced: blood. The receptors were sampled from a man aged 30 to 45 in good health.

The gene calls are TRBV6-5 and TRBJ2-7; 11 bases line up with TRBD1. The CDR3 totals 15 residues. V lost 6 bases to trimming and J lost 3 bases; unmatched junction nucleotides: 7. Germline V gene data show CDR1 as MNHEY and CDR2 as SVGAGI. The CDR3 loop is CASSRFGTGGYEQYF. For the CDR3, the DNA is TGTGCCAGCAGCCGATTCGGGACAGGGGGCTACGAGCAGTACTTC.

The CDR3 coding sequence is TGTGCCAGCAGCTTAACCGGGGCAGGGGGCGTCTACGAGCAGTACTTC. Translation gives CASSLTGAGGVYEQYF. V usage is TRBV7-2 and J usage is TRBJ2-5; 8 positions agree with TRBD1. The J call is doubtful: the DNA matches TRBJ2-7 better. Germline CDR1 and CDR2: SGHTA and FQGNSA. The CDR3 is 16 residues long.

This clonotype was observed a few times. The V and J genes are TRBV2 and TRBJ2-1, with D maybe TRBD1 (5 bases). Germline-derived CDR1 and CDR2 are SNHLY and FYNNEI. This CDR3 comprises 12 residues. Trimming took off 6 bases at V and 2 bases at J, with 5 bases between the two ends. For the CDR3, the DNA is TGTGCCAGCAGAGGGGCCTACAATGAGCAGTTCTTC. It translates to CASRGAYNEQFF.

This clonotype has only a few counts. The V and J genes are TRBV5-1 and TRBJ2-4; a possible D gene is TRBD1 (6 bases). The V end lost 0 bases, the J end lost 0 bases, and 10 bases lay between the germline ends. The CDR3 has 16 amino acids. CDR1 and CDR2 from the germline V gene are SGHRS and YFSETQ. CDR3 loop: CASSLAPGEAKNIQYF. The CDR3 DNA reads TGCGCCAGCAGCTTGGCTCCAGGGGAAGCCAAAAACATTCAGTACTTC.

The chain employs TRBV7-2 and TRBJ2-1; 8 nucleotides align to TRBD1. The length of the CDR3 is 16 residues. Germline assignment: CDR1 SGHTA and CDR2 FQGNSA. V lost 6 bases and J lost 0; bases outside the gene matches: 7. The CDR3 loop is CASSFATGGSYNEQFF. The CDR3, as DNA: TGTGCCAGCAGTTTTGCAACAGGGGGCTCCTACAATGAGCAGTTCTTC.

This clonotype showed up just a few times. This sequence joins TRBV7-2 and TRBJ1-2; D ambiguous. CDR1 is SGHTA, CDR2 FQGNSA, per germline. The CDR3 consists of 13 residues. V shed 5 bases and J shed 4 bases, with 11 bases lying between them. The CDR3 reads CASSPRQSYGYTF. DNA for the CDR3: TGTGCCAGCAGCCCAAGGCAGTCCTATGGCTACACCTTC.

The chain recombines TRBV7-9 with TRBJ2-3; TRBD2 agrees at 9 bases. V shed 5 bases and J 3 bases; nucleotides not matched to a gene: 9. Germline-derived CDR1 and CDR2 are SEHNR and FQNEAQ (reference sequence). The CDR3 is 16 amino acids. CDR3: CASSPGTSLQTDTQYF. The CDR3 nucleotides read TGTGCCAGCAGCCCAGGGACTAGCCTTCAAACAGATACGCAGTATTTT.

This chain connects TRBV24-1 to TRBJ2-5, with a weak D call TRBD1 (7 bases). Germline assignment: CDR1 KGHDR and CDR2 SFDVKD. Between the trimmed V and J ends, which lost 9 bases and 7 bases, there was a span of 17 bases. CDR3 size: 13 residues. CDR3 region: CATAGNRGATQYF. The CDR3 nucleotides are TGTGCCACCGCGGGAAACAGGGGCGCGACCCAGTACTTC.

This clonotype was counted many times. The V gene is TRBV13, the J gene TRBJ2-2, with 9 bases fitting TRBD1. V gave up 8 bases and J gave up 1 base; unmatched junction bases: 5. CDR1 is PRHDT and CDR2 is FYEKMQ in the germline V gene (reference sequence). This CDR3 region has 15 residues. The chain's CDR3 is CASSWTGENTGELFF. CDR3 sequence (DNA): TGTGCCAGCTCCTGGACAGGGGAGAACACCGGGGAGCTGTTTTTT.

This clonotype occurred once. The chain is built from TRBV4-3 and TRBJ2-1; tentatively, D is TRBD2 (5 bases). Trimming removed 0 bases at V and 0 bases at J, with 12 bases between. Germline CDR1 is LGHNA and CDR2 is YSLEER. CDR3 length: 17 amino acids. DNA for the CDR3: TGCGCCAGCAGCCAAGATGAGGGCAGAAGCTCCTACAATGAGCAGTTCTTC. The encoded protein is CASSQDEGRSSYNEQFF.